This is a list of T cell receptor beta chains from one sample in a study of blood T cells in healthy people across ages. Via MiXCR, TCRdb re-called the 5' RACE reads, giving one row per CDR3 protein. The sample carries some 640,000 distinct CDR3 sequences, around 49% recorded once. The sample consisted of blood. The receptors here all came from a woman in her sixties or seventies in good health. Both conserved end residues are part of each CDR3. D genes are given only for firm matches. A row's size may be missing; if present it is once, few, many or a size class.

NA,TRBD1,TRBJ2-5,TRBV7-2,CASSPTGWRETQYF,TGTGCCAGCAGCCCGACAGGGTGGCGTGAGACCCAGTACTTC
NA,NA,TRBJ1-2,TRBV7-3,CASSLTGQGLAGGYTF,TGTGCCAGCAGCTTAACCGGACAAGGCCTCGCGGGTGGCTACACCTTC
NA,NA,TRBJ2-6,TRBV7-9,CASSFNGANVLTF,TGTGCCAGCAGCTTTAACGGGGCCAACGTCCTGACTTTC
few,TRBD2,TRBJ2-1,TRBV7-3,CASSLTTGTSGGTRSTKEQFF,TGTGCCAGCAGCCTAACTACCGGGACTAGCGGGGGCACGAGGTCCACTAAGGAGCAGTTCTTC
many,NA,TRBJ2-1,TRBV6-6,CASSPDQPSYNEQFF,TGTGCCAGCAGTCCAGACCAGCCGTCCTACAATGAGCAGTTCTTC
NA,TRBD1,TRBJ2-5,TRBV7-9,CASSQTDRGVLETQYF,TGTGCCAGCAGCCAGACGGACAGGGGCGTTTTGGAGACCCAGTACTTC
many,TRBD2,TRBJ2-7,TRBV28,CASRTGLASYEQYF,TGTGCCAGCAGGACCGGACTAGCCTCCTACGAGCAGTACTTC
NA,TRBD1,TRBJ2-7,TRBV20-1,CSASWSRGRSHEQYF,TGCAGTGCTAGTTGGTCGAGGGGGCGATCCCACGAGCAGTACTTC
NA,NA,TRBJ2-7,TRBV9,CASSVAGVSSSYEQYF,TGTGCCAGCAGCGTAGCTGGGGTTTCGAGCTCCTACGAGCAGTACTTC
few,TRBD2,TRBJ2-1,TRBV5-1,CASSQGLAGSYNEQFF,TGCGCCAGCAGCCAGGGGCTAGCGGGTTCCTACAATGAGCAGTTCTTC
few,NA,TRBJ2-7,TRBV6-2/TRBV6-3,CASSYESRGTLSYEQYF,TGTGCCAGCAGTTACGAAAGCCGGGGGACCCTGTCCTACGAGCAGTACTTC
NA,NA,TRBJ2-4,TRBV28,CASSRGTRNEQYF,TGTGCCAGCAGCCGAGGGACACGGAATGAGCAGTACTTC
NA,NA,TRBJ2-1,TRBV28,CASSQGYETQFF,TGTGCCAGTAGCCAGGGTTATGAGACCCAGTTCTTC
NA,TRBD2,TRBJ2-3,TRBV7-2,CASSGGRAGVADTQYF,TGTGCCAGCAGCGGCGGACGAGCGGGAGTAGCAGATACGCAGTATTTT
few,NA,TRBJ2-5,TRBV15,CATSRDRGRQETQYF,TGTGCCACCAGCAGAGATCGCGGCAGACAAGAGACCCAGTACTTC
few,TRBD2,TRBJ2-3,TRBV10-3,CAISDLAGGSDTQYF,TGTGCCATCAGTGATTTGGCGGGAGGGTCAGATACGCAGTATTTT
NA,NA,TRBJ2-3,TRBV7-6,CASSGKDRYTQYF,TGTGCCAGCAGCGGGAAAGACAGATATACGCAGTATTTT
few,TRBD1,TRBJ2-7,TRBV20-1,CSARRSGQGTEQYF,TGCAGTGCTAGACGATCGGGACAGGGGACGGAGCAGTACTTC